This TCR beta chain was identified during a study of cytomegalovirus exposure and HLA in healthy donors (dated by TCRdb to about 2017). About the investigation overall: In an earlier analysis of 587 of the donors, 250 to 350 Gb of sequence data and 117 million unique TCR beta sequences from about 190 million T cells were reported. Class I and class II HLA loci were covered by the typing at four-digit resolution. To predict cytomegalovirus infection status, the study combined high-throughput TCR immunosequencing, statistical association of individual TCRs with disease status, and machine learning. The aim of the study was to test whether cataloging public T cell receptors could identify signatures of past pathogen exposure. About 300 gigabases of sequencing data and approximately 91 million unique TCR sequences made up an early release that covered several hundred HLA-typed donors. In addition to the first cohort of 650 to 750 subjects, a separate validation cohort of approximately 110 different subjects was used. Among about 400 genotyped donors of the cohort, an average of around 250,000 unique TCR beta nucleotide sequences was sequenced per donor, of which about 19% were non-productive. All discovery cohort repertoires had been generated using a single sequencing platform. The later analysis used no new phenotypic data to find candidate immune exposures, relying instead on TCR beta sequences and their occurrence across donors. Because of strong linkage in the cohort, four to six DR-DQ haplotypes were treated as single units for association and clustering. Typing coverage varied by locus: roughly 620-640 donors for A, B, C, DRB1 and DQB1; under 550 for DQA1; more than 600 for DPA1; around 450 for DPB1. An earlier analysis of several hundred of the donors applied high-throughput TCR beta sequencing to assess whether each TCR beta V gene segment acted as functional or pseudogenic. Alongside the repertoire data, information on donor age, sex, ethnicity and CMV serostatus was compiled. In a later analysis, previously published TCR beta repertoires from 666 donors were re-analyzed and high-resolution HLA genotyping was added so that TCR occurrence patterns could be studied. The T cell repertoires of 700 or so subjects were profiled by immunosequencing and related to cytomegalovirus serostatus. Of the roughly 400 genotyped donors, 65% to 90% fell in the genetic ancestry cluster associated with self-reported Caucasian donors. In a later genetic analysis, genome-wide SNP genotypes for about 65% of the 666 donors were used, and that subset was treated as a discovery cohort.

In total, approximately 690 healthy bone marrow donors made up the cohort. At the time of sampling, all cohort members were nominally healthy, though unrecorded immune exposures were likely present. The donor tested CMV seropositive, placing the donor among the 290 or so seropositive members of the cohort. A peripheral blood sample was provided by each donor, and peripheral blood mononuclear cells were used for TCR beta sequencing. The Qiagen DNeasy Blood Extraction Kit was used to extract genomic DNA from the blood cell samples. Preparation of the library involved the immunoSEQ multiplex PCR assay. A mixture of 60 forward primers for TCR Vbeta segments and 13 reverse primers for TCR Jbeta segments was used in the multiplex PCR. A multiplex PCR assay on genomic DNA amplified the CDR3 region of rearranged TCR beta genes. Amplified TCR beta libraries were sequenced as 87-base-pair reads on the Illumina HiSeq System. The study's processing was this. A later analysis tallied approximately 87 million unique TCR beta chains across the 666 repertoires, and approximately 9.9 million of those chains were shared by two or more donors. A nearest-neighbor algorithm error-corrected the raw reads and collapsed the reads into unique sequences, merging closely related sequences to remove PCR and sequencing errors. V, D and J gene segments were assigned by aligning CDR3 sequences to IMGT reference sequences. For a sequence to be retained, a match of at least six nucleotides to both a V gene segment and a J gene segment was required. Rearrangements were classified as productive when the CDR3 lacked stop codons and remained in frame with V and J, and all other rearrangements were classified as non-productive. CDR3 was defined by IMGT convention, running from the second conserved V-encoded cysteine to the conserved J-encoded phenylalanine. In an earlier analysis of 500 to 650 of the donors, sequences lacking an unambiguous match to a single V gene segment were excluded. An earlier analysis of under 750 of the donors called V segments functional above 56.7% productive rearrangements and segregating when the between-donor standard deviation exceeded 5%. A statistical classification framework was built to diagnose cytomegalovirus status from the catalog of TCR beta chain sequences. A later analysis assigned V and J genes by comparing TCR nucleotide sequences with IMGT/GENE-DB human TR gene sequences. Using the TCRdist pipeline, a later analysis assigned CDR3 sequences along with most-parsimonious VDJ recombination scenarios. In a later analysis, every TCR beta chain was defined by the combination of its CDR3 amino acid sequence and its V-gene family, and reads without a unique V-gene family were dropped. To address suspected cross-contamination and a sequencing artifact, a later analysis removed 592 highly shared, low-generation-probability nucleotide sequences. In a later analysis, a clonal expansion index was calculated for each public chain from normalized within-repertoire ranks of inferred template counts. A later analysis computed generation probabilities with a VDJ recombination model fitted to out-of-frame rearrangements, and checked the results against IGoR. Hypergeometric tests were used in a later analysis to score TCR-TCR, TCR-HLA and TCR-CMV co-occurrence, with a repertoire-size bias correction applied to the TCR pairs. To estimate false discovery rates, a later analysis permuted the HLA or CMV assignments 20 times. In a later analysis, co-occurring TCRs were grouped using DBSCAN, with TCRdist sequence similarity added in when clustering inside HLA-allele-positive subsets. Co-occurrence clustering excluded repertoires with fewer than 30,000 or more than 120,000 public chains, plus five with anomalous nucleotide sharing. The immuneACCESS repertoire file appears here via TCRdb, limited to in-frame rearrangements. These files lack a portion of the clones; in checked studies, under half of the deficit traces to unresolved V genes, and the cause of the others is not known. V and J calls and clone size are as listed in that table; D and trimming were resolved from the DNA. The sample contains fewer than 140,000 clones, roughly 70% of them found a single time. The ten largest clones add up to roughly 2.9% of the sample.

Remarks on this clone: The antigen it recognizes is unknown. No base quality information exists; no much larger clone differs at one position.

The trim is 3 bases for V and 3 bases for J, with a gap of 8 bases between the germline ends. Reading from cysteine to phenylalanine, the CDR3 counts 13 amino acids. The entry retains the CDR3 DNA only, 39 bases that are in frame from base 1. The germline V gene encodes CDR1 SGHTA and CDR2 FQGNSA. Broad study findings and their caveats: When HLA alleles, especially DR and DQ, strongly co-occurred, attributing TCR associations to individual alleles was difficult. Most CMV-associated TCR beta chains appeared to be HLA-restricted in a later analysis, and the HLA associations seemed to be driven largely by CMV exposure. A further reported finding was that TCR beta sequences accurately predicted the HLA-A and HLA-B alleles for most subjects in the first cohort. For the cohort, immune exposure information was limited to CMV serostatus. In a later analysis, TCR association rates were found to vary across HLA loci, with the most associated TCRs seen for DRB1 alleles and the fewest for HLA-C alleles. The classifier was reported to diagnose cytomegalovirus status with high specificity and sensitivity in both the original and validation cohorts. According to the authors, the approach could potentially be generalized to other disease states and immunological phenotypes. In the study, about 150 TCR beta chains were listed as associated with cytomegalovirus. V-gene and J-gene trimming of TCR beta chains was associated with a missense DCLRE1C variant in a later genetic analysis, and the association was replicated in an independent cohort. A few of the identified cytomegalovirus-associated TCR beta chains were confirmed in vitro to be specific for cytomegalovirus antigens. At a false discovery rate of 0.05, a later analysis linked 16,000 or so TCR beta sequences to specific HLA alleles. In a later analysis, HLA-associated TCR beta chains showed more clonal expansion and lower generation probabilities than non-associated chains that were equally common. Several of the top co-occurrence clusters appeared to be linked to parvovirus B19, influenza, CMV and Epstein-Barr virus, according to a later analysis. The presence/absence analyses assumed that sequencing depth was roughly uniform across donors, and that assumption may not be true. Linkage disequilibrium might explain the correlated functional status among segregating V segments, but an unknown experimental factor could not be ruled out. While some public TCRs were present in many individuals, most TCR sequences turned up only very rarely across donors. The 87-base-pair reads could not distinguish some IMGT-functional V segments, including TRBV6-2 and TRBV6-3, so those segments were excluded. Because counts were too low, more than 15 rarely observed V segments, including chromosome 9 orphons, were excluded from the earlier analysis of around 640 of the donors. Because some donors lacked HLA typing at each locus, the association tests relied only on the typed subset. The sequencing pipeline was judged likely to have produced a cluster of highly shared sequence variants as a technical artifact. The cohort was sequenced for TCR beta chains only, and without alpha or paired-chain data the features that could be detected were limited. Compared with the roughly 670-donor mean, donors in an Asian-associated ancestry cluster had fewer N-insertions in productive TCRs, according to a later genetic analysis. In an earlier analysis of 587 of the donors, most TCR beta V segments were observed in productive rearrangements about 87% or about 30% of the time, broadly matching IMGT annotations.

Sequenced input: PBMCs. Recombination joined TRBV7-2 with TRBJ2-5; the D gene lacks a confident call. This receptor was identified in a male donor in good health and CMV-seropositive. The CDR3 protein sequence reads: CASSFDNEETQYF. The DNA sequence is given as TGTGCCAGCAGCTTCGACAACGAAGAGACCCAGTACTTC.